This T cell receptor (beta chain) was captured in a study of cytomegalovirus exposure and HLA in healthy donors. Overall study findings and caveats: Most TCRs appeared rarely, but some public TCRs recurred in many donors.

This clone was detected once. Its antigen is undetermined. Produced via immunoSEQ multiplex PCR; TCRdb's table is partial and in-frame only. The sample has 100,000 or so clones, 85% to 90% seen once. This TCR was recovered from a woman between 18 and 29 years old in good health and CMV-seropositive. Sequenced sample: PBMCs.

Here the CDR3 DNA reads TGTGCCAGCAGCTTGGACAGGGGCTACAATGAGCAGTTCTTC. The encoded protein is CASSLDRGYNEQFF. The V gene is TRBV5-6, the J gene TRBJ2-1, with 7 bases lining up with TRBD1. The V gene's germline CDR1 is SGHDT and CDR2 YYEEEE. This CDR3 comprises 14 residues. Germline trimming cut 0 bases from V and 3 bases from J; bases unmatched to any gene: 0.